One sample yielded the 27 T cell receptor beta chains listed below, sequenced in a study of cytomegalovirus exposure and HLA in healthy donors. PCR employed 60 Vbeta and 13 Jbeta primers. Sequencing was performed with immunoSEQ multiplex PCR; in TCRdb, only in-frame clones are kept and a portion is missing. The profile shows roughly 100,000 clones, around 74% of them singletons. The sequenced sample consisted of PBMCs. These receptors all come from a man aged 40-49 years in good health and CMV-seropositive.

This clone turned up a few times. Within the sample, other DNA sequences also encode this same CDR3. This chain uses TRBV7-9 with TRBJ1-5; D call uncertain. The CDR3 spans 13 residues. V was clipped by 4 bases and J by 6 bases, with 10 bases between them. Germline loops: CDR1 SEHNR, CDR2 FQNEAQ (reference sequence). CDR3 residues: CASSSTGGQPQHF. The CDR3 DNA is TGTGCCAGCAGCTCCACGGGAGGTCAGCCCCAGCATTTT.

The genes are TRBV6-5 and TRBJ1-3, with no clear D. CDR1 MNHEY and CDR2 SVGAGI come from the germline V gene. This CDR3 spans 14 amino acids. V was cut by 1 base and J by 2 bases, with 6 bases left in between. In DNA form, the CDR3 reads TGTGCCAGCAGTTACTTACAGACTGGAAACACCATATATTTT. Protein sequence: CASSYLQTGNTIYF.

Regarding this clone: An end of the junction differs from the germline gene, which may be a read error. The rearrangement links TRBV7-7 to TRBJ2-2, with a weak D call TRBD2 (5 bases). The CDR3 sequence is 16 residues long. CDR1 is SSHAT and CDR2 is FNYEAQ in the germline V gene (reference sequence). The CDR3 loop reads CASRPGRASNTGELFF. The CDR3 nucleotides read TGTGCTAGCAGACCTGGGCGGGCCTCGAACACCGGGGAGCTGTTTTTT. Supplemented by reference TRBV7-7 and TRBJ2-2, the full variable domain reads GAGVSQSPRYKVTKRGQDVTLRCDPISSHATLYWYQQALGQGPEFLTYFNYEAQPDKSGLPSDRFSAERPEGSISTLTIQRTEQRDSAMYRCASRPGRASNTGELFFGEGSRLTVL.

The chain couples TRBV10-1 to TRBJ1-1; 10 positions match TRBD1. The ends lost 6 bases at V and 4 bases at J; junction bases unmatched: 5. Germline V lookup: CDR1 WNHNN, CDR2 SYGVQD (reference sequence). The CDR3 is made up of 14 amino acids. For the CDR3, the DNA is TGCGCCAGCAGCGGGGACAGGGGTGCCACTGAAGCTTTCTTT. This sequence encodes CASSGDRGATEAFF.

The chain joins TRBV9 to TRBJ1-1; 7 bases agree with TRBD1. Germline V gives CDR1 SGDLS, CDR2 YYNGEE. The CDR3 runs to 16 residues. The ends lost 0 bases at V and 7 bases at J; junction bases unmatched: 12. The CDR3 spells CASSVGMGPGTVEAFF. CDR3 nucleotides: TGTGCCAGCAGCGTAGGAATGGGACCCGGGACAGTTGAAGCTTTCTTT.

The chain joins TRBV7-9 to TRBJ1-2; D is unresolved. Germline V gene lookup returns CDR1 SEHNR and CDR2 FQNEAQ (reference sequence). The CDR3 length is 13 residues. The germline V and J ends were trimmed by 10 bases and 5 bases, with 17 bases remaining between them. DNA of the CDR3: TGTGCCACCACCCGGGAAACCACTTATGGCTACACCTTC. Its translation: CATTRETTYGYTF.

This clone was counted a few times. The rearrangement joins TRBV7-8 to TRBJ1-1, with D possibly TRBD1 on 6 matching bases. Between the trimmed V and J ends, which lost 1 base and 7 bases, there was a span of 13 bases. The germline gives CDR1 SGHVS, CDR2 FQNEAQ. The CDR3 is 14 residues long. CDR3 residues: CASSLVGGGLEAFF. In nucleotides, the CDR3 is TGTGCCAGCAGCTTAGTCGGGGGGGGCCTTGAAGCTTTCTTT. Full variable domain (remainder filled in from reference TRBV7-8 and TRBJ1-1): GAGVSQSPRYKVAKRGQDVALRCDPISGHVSLFWYQQALGQGPEFLTYFQNEAQLDKSGLPSDRFFAERPEGSVSTLKIQRTQQEDSAVYLCASSLVGGGLEAFFGQGTRLTVV.

The chain has TRBV5-1 and TRBJ2-1; 7 nucleotides align to TRBD1. Germline V lookup: CDR1 SGHRS, CDR2 YFSETQ. V gave up 3 bases and J gave up 2 bases; unmatched junction bases: 5. The CDR3 has 15 amino acids. CDR3 DNA: TGCGCCAGCAGCTCGGGACAGCTTACCTACAATGAGCAGTTCTTC. Its translation: CASSSGQLTYNEQFF.

V is TRBV9 and J is TRBJ1-1, with a tentative D call TRBD1 (5 bases). The germline V and J ends were trimmed by 2 bases and 8 bases, with 13 bases remaining between them. This CDR3 is built from 13 residues. From germline, CDR1 is SGDLS and CDR2 YYNGEE. The CDR3 sequence is CASSVMGGVEAFF. Written as DNA, the CDR3 is TGTGCCAGCAGCGTTATGGGGGGAGTAGAAGCTTTCTTT.

The chain links TRBV19 to TRBJ1-5, with D unclear. This CDR3 region has 15 residues. Trimming pared 6 bases from V and 2 bases from J, leaving 14 bases between. The germline V gene has CDR1 LNHDA and CDR2 SQIVND (reference sequence). This CDR3 reads CASRFVLTGNQPQHF. CDR3 DNA: TGTGCCAGTAGGTTTGTACTTACTGGCAATCAGCCCCAGCATTTT.

This chain joins TRBV18 and TRBJ2-7; TRBD1 matches 7 bases. This CDR3 region has 15 residues. CDR1 and CDR2 (germline): KGHSH, LQKENI. V shed 4 bases and J 0 bases; nucleotides not matched to a gene: 6. CDR3 region: CASSLGGEHSYEQYF. CDR3 coding DNA: TGTGCCAGCTCACTAGGGGGCGAACACTCCTACGAGCAGTACTTC.

V and J are TRBV10-1 and TRBJ1-5, with D tentatively TRBD1 (6 bases). CDR3 length equals 14 residues. Germline CDR1 reads WNHNN; CDR2 reads SYGVQD (reference sequence). V was trimmed by 6 bases and J by 11 bases, leaving 20 bases between them. The CDR3 reads CASSSTANPGAQHF. CDR3 coding DNA: TGCGCCAGCAGCTCCACAGCGAACCCAGGGGCCCAGCATTTT.

The gene calls are TRBV29-1 and TRBJ2-3; 8 bases are a match to TRBD1. V trimming: 1 base; J trimming: 4 bases; junction bases outside the gene matches: 4. Germline V gene data show CDR1 as SQVTM and CDR2 as ANQGSEA. The length of the CDR3 is 14 residues. The CDR3, as DNA: TGCAGCGTTGAAGGCAGGGGGCCTCCAGATACGCAGTATTTT. Translating gives CSVEGRGPPDTQYF.

This clone was recorded once. The chain couples TRBV21-1 to TRBJ2-3; TRBD1 was called by the table and not checked on the DNA. TRBV21-1 is a pseudogene segment. CDR3 length: 12 residues. This CDR3 is CASSRLTDTQYF. In nucleotides, the CDR3 is TGTGCCAGCAGCAGGCTCACAGATACGCAGTATTTT.

Here the CDR3 reads CASSGFLAKNIQYF. The CDR3 nucleotides are TGTGCCAGCAGTGGTTTTCTAGCCAAAAACATTCAGTACTTC. The J gene is TRBJ2-4, the V gene TRBV2; D is undetermined. This CDR3 is 14 amino acids long. V was cut by 4 bases and J by 0 bases, with 7 bases left in between. Germline V gene lookup returns CDR1 SNHLY and CDR2 FYNNEI. The full variable domain, completed using reference TRBV2 and TRBJ2-4, is EPEVTQTPSHQVTQMGQEVILRCVPISNHLYFYWYRQILGQKVEFLVSFYNNEISEKSEIFDDQFSVERPDGSNFTLKIRSTKLEDSAMYFCASSGFLAKNIQYFGAGTRLSVL.

The chain joins TRBV19 to TRBJ1-1; D remains unclear. Trimming removed 9 bases from V and 1 base from J, with 18 bases in between. Germline loops: CDR1 LNHDA, CDR2 SQIVND (reference sequence). The CDR3 is made up of 15 amino acids. The CDR3 is CASRKPKEWNTEAFF. CDR3 nucleotides: TGTGCCAGCCGCAAACCGAAAGAGTGGAACACTGAAGCTTTCTTT.

The rearrangement joins TRBV28 to TRBJ2-1; 8 bases match TRBD2. V dropped 5 bases and J dropped 8; count of bases not matched to a gene: 14. The CDR3 has 16 residues. Germline CDR1 MDHEN, CDR2 SYDVKM. CDR3 in amino acids: CASSAAGGGNLHEQFF. Here the CDR3 DNA reads TGTGCCAGCAGTGCCGCGGGGGGAGGGAATCTCCATGAGCAGTTCTTC.

The rearrangement links TRBV7-2 to TRBJ1-1; 8 bases match TRBD1. J gave up 1 base and V 3 bases, and 1 base lay outside the gene matches. Germline values: CDR1 SGHTA, CDR2 FQGNSA. CDR3 length equals 14 residues. The CDR3: CASSFRGRNTEAFF. The CDR3, as DNA: TGTGCCAGCAGCTTCAGGGGGCGGAACACTGAAGCTTTCTTT.

The chain carries TRBV18 and TRBJ2-3, with TRBD1 as a possible D gene (5 bases). The ends were cut back, 0 bases at V and 9 bases at J, with 7 bases in the middle. The germline V gene encodes CDR1 KGHSH and CDR2 LQKENI. This CDR3 comprises 12 residues. CDR3 amino acids: CASSPPQGTQYF. The DNA of the CDR3 is TGTGCCAGCTCACCACCGCAGGGAACGCAGTATTTT.

This chain joins TRBV6-1 and TRBJ2-7; 9 bases are shared with TRBD1. The CDR3 spans 16 residues. J lost 3 bases, V lost 0 bases, and 6 bases had no gene match. CDR1 and CDR2 from the germline V gene are MNHNS and SASEGT. In DNA form, the CDR3 reads TGTGCCAGCAGTGAAGCGTTCGGGACAGGGATCTACGAGCAGTACTTC. Amino acid sequence: CASSEAFGTGIYEQYF.

This sequence joins TRBV6-1 and TRBJ1-2; 7 bases agree with TRBD1. V lost 3 bases and J lost 4; bases outside the gene matches: 5. The germline gives CDR1 MNHNS, CDR2 SASEGT. The CDR3 runs to 14 residues. Written as DNA, the CDR3 is TGTGCCAGCAGTGACTATGGGACAGCCTATGGCTACACCTTC. Its translation: CASSDYGTAYGYTF.

The V and J genes are TRBV5-4 and TRBJ1-2, with D perhaps TRBD1 (6 bases). V lost 2 bases and J 3 bases, leaving 11 bases between the germline ends. The CDR3 extends over 14 amino acids. Germline CDR1 and CDR2: SGHNT and YYREEE (reference sequence). CDR3 in amino acids: CASSLQDRDYGYTF. The CDR3 DNA is TGTGCCAGCAGCTTACAGGACAGAGACTATGGCTACACCTTC.

This clone was counted between two and nine times. The CDR3 DNA follows: TGTGCCAGCAGCGACCCAGGTGGCACTGAAGCTTTCTTT. This sequence encodes CASSDPGGTEAFF. The chain joins TRBV9 to TRBJ1-1; D not resolved. Germline V CDR1 and CDR2: SGDLS, YYNGEE. Trimming took 3 bases from V and 4 from J, leaving 10 bases between them. The CDR3 runs 13 residues. The full variable domain, rest sourced from reference TRBV9 and TRBJ1-1, is DSGVTQTPKHLITATGQRVTLRCSPRSGDLSVYWYQQSLDQGLQFLIQYYNGEERAKGNILERFSAQQFPDLHSELNLSSLELGDSALYFCASSDPGGTEAFFGQGTRLTVV.

The chain links TRBV9 to TRBJ1-6, with D possibly being TRBD1 (6 bases). With 0 bases removed from V and 6 bases from J, the gap between germline ends came to 10 bases. CDR1 is SGDLS, CDR2 YYNGEE, per germline. CDR3 length: 15 amino acids. The CDR3 region has the DNA TGTGCCAGCAGCGTAGGCGCAGGGGTTAATTCACCCCTCCACTTT. It encodes CASSVGAGVNSPLHF.

This chain connects TRBV7-3 to TRBJ2-3; 10 nucleotides line up with TRBD2. V shed 5 bases, J shed 6 bases, and the junction held 5 bases outside the gene matches. Germline V gene data show CDR1 as SGHTA and CDR2 as FQGTGA. The CDR3 is 14 amino acids. The CDR3 nucleotides read TGTGCCAGCAGCCCGCTAGCGGGGGTTGATACGCAGTATTTT. Translating it yields CASSPLAGVDTQYF. Full variable domain (missing parts from reference TRBV7-3 and TRBJ2-3): GAGVSQTPSNKVTEKGKYVELRCDPISGHTALYWYRQSLGQGPEFLIYFQGTGAADDSGLPNDRFFAVRPEGSVSTLKIQRTERGDSAVYLCASSPLAGVDTQYFGPGTRLTVL.

As to this clone: Germline and junction disagree at one end, which may indicate a read error. The gene calls are TRBV7-7 and TRBJ2-1; TRBD1 matches at 8 bases. There are 15 residues in the CDR3. Germline CDR1 reads SSHAT; CDR2 reads FNYEAQ (reference sequence). CDR3 sequence: CASSQGQDAYNEQFF. CDR3 in DNA: TGTGCTAGCAGCCAGGGACAGGATGCCTACAATGAGCAGTTCTTC.

V usage is TRBV6-1 and J usage is TRBJ2-4; TRBD1 matches 7 bases. Germline V CDR1 and CDR2: MNHNS, SASEGT. Trimming removed 6 bases from V and 1 base from J; junction bases left unmatched: 6. The CDR3 extends over 15 amino acids. Written as DNA, the CDR3 is TGTGCCAGCAGGGAGGTACAGGGGGCCAAAAACATTCAGTACTTC. Its translation is CASREVQGAKNIQYF.